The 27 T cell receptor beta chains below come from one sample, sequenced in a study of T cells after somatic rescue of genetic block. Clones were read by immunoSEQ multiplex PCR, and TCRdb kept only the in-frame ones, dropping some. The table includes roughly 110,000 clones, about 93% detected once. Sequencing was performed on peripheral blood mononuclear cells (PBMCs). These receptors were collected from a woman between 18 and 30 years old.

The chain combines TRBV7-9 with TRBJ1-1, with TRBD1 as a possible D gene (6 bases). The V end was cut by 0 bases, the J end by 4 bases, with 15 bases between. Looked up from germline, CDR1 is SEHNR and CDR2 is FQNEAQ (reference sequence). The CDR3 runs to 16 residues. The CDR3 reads CASSLALRGAGTEAFF. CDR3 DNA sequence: TGTGCCAGCAGCTTAGCTCTAAGGGGGGCCGGCACTGAAGCTTTCTTT.

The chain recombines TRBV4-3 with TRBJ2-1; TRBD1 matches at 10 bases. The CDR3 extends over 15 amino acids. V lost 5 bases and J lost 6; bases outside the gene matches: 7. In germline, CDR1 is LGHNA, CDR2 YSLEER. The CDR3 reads CASSAGTGDSNEQFF. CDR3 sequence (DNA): TGCGCCAGCAGCGCCGGGACAGGGGACAGCAATGAGCAGTTCTTC.

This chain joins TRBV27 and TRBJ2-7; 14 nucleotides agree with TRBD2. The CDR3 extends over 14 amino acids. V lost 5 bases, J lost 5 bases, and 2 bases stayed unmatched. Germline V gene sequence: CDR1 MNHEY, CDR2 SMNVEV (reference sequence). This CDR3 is CASSRTSGRHEQYF. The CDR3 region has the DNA TGTGCCAGCAGTCGGACTAGCGGGAGGCACGAGCAGTACTTC.

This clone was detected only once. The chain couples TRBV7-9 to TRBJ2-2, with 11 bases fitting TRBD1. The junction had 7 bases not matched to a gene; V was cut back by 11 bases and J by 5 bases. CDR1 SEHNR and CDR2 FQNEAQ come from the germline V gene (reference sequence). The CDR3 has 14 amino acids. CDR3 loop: CAGSGTGGTGELFF. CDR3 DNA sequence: TGTGCCGGATCCGGGACAGGGGGTACCGGGGAGCTGTTTTTT.

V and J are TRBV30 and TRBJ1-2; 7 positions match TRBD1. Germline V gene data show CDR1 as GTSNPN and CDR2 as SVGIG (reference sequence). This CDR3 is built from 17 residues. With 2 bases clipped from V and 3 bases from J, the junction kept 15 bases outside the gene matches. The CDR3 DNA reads TGTGCCTGGAGTAAAGGACAGGTGCCGAGAAAGGACTATGGCTACACCTTC. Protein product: CAWSKGQVPRKDYGYTF.

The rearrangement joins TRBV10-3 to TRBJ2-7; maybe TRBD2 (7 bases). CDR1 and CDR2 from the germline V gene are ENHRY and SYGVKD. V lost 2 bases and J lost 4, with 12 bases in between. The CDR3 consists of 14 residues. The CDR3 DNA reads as TGTGCCATCAGTGAGCCGGGGGGCCAATACGAGCAGTACTTC. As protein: CAISEPGGQYEQYF.

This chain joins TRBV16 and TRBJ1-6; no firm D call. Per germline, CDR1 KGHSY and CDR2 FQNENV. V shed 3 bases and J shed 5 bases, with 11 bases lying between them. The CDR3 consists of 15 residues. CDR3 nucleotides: TGTGCCAGCAGCCATTCCATTTTGGATAATTCACCCCTCCACTTT. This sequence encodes CASSHSILDNSPLHF.

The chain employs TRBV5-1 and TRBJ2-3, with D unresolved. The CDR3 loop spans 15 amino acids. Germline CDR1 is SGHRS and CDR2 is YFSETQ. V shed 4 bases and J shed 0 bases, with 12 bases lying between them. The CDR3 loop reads CASSAWTSSTDTQYF. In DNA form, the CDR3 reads TGCGCCAGCAGCGCTTGGACGTCAAGCACAGATACGCAGTATTTT.

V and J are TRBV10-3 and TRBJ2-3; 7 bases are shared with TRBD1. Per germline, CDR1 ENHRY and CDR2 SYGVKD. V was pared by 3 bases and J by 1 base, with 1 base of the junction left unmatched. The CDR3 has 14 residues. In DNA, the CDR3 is TGTGCCATCAGTGACGGGACAGGCACAGATACGCAGTATTTT. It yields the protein CAISDGTGTDTQYF.

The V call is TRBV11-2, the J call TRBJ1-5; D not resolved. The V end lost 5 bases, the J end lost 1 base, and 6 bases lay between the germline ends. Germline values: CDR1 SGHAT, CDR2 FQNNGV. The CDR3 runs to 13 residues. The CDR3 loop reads CASSMDSNQPQHF. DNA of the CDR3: TGTGCCAGCAGCATGGACAGCAATCAGCCCCAGCATTTT.

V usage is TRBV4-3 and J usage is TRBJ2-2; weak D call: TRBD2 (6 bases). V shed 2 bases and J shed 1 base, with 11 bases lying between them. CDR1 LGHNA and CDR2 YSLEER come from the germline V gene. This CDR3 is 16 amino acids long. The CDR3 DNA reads TGCGCCAGCAGCCAATTCAGTAGCGGGAACACCGGGGAGCTGTTTTTT. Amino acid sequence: CASSQFSSGNTGELFF.

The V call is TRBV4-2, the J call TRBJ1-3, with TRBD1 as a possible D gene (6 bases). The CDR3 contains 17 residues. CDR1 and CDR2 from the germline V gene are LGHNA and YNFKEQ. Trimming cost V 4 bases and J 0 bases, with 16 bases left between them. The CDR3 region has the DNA TGTGCCAGCAGCCCCCGTGGGGGGGCCAGCTCTGGAAACACCATATATTTT. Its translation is CASSPRGGASSGNTIYF.

CDR3 sequence (DNA): TGCGCCAGCAGCCAAGATACCAGCGGGGGGTATGGGACCCAGTACTTC. This codes for CASSQDTSGGYGTQYF. V usage is TRBV4-3 and J usage is TRBJ2-5, with 9 bases fitting TRBD2. Germline V gene sequence: CDR1 LGHNA, CDR2 YSLEER. V lost 0 bases to trimming and J lost 7 bases; unmatched junction nucleotides: 9. This CDR3 comprises 16 residues.

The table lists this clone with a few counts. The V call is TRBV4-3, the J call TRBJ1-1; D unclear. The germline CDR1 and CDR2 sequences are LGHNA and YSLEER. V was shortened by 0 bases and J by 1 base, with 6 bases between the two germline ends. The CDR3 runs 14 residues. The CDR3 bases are TGCGCCAGCAGCCAAGATATAAAGAACACTGAAGCTTTCTTT. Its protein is CASSQDIKNTEAFF.

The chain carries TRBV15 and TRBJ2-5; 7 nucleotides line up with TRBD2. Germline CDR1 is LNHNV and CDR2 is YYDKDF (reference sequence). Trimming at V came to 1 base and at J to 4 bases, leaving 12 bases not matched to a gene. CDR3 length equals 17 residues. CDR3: CATSRAVEIQRGETQYF. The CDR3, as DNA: TGTGCCACCAGCAGAGCGGTGGAGATTCAGCGGGGAGAGACCCAGTACTTC.

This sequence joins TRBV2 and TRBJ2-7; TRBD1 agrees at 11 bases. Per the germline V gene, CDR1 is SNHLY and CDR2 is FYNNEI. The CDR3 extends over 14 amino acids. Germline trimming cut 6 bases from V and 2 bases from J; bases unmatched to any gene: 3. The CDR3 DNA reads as TGTGCCAGCAGGAAGGGACAGGGGGCCTACGAGCAGTACTTC. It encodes CASRKGQGAYEQYF.

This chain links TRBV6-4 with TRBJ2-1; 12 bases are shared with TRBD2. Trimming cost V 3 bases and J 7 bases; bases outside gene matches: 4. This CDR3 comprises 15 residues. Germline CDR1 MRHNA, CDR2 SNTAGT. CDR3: CASSESSGGVNEQFF. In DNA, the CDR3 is TGTGCCAGCAGTGAGTCTAGCGGGGGGGTTAATGAGCAGTTCTTC.

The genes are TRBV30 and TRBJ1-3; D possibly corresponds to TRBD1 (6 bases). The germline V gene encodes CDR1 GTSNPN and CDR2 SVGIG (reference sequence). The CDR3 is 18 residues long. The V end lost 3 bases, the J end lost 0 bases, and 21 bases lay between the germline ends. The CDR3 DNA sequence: TGTGCCTGGAGCCCCCCCGACAGGACCTTATCCTCTGGAAACACCATATATTTT. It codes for CAWSPPDRTLSSGNTIYF.

The CDR3 is CASRDQGLGFNTIYF. As DNA, the CDR3 is TGTGCCAGCAGGGACCAGGGACTGGGCTTTAACACCATATATTTT. The gene calls are TRBV6-6 and TRBJ1-3; TRBD1 might be the D (5 bases). V was clipped by 6 bases and J by 7 bases, with 19 bases between them. CDR1 and CDR2 (germline): MNHNY, SVGAGI (reference sequence). The CDR3 spans 15 residues.

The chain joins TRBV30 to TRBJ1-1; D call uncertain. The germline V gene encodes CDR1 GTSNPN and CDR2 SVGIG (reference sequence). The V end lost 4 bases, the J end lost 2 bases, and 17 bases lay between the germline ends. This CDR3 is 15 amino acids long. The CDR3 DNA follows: TGTGCCTGGAATCGTTTCAGTGGGATAAACACTGAAGCTTTCTTT. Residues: CAWNRFSGINTEAFF.

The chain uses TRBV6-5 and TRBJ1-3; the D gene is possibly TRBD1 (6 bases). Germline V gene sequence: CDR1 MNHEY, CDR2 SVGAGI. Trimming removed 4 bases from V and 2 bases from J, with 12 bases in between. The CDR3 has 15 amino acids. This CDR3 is CASSSNRVTGNTIYF. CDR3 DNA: TGTGCCAGCAGTTCGAACAGGGTGACTGGAAACACCATATATTTT.

The CDR3 spells CASSLAGDTEAFF. Here the CDR3 DNA reads TGCGCCAGCAGTCTAGCGGGGGACACTGAAGCTTTCTTT. The gene calls are TRBV10-2 and TRBJ1-1, with a tentative D call TRBD1 (5 bases). The CDR3 loop spans 13 amino acids. V shed 5 bases and J shed 3 bases, with 10 bases lying between them. Germline-derived CDR1 and CDR2 are WSHSY and SAAADI.

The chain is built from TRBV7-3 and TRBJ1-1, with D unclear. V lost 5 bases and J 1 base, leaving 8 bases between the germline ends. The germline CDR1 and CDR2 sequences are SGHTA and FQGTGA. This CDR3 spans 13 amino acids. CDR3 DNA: TGTGCCAGCAGCGTACAGTCGAACACTGAAGCTTTCTTT. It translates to CASSVQSNTEAFF.

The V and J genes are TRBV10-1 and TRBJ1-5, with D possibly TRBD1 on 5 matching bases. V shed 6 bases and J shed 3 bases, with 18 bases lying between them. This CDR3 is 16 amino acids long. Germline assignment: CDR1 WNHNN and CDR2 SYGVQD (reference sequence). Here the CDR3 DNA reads TGCGCCAGCAGGATTAAGACAGAGGGATTCAATCAGCCCCAGCATTTT. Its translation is CASRIKTEGFNQPQHF.

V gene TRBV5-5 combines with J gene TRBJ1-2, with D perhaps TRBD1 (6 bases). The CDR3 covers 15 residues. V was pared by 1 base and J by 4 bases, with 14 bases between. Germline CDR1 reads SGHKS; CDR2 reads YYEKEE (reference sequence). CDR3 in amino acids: CASSLSSAGAYGYTF. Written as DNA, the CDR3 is TGTGCCAGCAGCTTGTCAAGTGCGGGGGCCTATGGCTACACCTTC.

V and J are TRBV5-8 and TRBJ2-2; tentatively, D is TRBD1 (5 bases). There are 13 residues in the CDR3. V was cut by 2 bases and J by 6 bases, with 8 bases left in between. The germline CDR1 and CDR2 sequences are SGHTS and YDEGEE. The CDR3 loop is CASSFREAGELFF. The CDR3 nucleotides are TGTGCCAGCAGCTTCAGGGAAGCCGGGGAGCTGTTTTTT.

CDR3 in amino acids: CASSLISGGGEKLFF. CDR3 bases: TGCGCCAGCAGCTTGATTTCTGGGGGCGGTGAAAAACTGTTTTTT. J is TRBJ1-4 and V is TRBV5-1; D perhaps matches TRBD1 (6 bases). V shed 1 base and J shed 7 bases, with 14 bases lying between them. CDR1 is SGHRS, CDR2 YFSETQ, per germline. The CDR3 has 15 residues.